This T cell receptor beta chain was captured by sequencing in a study of T cells in Graves' hyperthyroidism and ophthalmopathy (dated by TCRdb to about 2019). Describing the broader study: Peripheral blood samples were taken at the time of initial diagnosis, prior to any treatment. According to the paper, TCR Vbeta CDR3 sequencing was carried out on some 140 peripheral blood samples, which came from 40 to 45 ophthalmopathy, approximately 78 hyperthyroidism and approximately 17 progressor patients. TCR V-J signatures able to tell the groups apart were searched for in a discovery cohort of 95 to 100 patients, of whom around 42 had Graves' ophthalmopathy and roughly 57 had stable Graves' hyperthyroidism. Prospective prediction of ophthalmopathy was tested in an independent validation cohort of fewer than 20 hyperthyroidism patients and approximately 17 patients who later progressed to ophthalmopathy. The roughly 94 discovery patients were randomly split 7:3 into training and test sets. Following sampling, methimazole starting at 30 mg daily was given to hyperthyroidism patients, and high-dose intravenous methylprednisolone was given to ophthalmopathy patients. The study also compared thyroid tissue and blood T-cell repertoires from 5 to 7 Graves' hyperthyroidism patients. Summary of the overall study and its limitations: Blood samples also contained most of the expanded thyroid clonotypes (frequency above 0.001), which suggests that blood repertoires may reflect thyroid immune responses. Sample size was not statistically predetermined, and blinding of investigators to group allocation was not performed. In validation, the model predicted progression to ophthalmopathy with over 65% sensitivity and approximately 78% specificity, a median of approximately 6.5 months before onset. A 13 V-J signature model separated ophthalmopathy from stable hyperthyroidism, with about 90% sensitivity and 81.08% specificity in cross-validation and 80%/75% in testing.

Graves' hyperthyroidism was defined as stable when no progression to ophthalmopathy occurred over 18 months of follow-up. Hyperthyroidism patients were newly diagnosed, with disease duration under 2 months, and aged 18 to 65 years. Exclusion was applied to patients with uncontrolled infections, other autoimmune diseases, pregnancy or lactation. Diagnoses relied on clinical symptoms, serum thyroxine and TRAb, thyroid ultrasound and orbital computed tomography. Ficoll-Paque density gradient centrifugation was used to isolate PBMCs from 9.5 to 10 ml of fresh peripheral blood. Total RNA was extracted using Trizol reagent, and RNA quality was assessed on an Agilent 2100 Bioanalyzer. TCR beta CDR3 regions were amplified from RNA transcripts. The first round of RT-PCR for the TCR CDR3 was performed with the HTBI primer set and the Qiagen OneStep RT-PCR kit. The libraries were constructed in a second round of multiplex PCR and then size-selected and purified. Sequencing of the libraries was done on an Illumina HiSeq2000 using paired-end 100 bp reads. On the study's bioinformatics: SOAPnuke was used to process the raw data, removing reads that contained adapters or uncalled bases, had a mean Phred below 15, or lacked an exact match to the constant primer or identifier. COPE v1.2.5 was used to merge the high-quality paired reads, and each unique nucleotide sequence was defined as a clonotype. MiTCR v1.1 was used to align the clonotypes against IMGT TRBV, TRBD and TRBJ reference segments. Only V-J combinations with frequency above 0.0001, covering 99% to 99.2% of repertoires, were analysed. The TCS score was defined as F50 (clonal expansion) divided by E x V (chaos), with BLOSUM62-based TCRdist calculated between CDR3 peptides within each V-J. Welch's t-statistics and random forest reduced 514 V-J features to 10 to 15, which were used in a naive Bayes classifier (R e1071). The public reads were run again by TCRdb, first through fastp at Q25 and then through MiXCR, and only productive beta chains were kept. Entries are consolidated by CDR3 protein sequence, retaining the most common genes and DNA. It is TCRdb's table, rather than the study itself, that gives the V and J calls and clone size. This sample holds about 740,000 distinct CDR3 sequences; less than 15% were observed only once. Roughly 10% of the sample goes to the ten largest clones.

This clonotype was detected ten times or more. It lacks a known antigen. The record has no base qualities; no much larger clone is one base away. From its cysteine to its phenylalanine, the CDR3 spans 19 amino acids. Left in the record is the CDR3 DNA by itself, 57 bases read in frame from the first base. Trimming leaves V shorter by 4 bases and J shorter by 0 bases, with the junction holding 9 bases beyond the gene matches. The CDR1 and CDR2 encoded by the germline V gene are MNHEY and SVGEGT. The V gene is TRBV6-2 or TRBV6-3 and the J gene is TRBJ2-1; 13 of the junction bases match TRBD2. Specimen: blood. This clonotype was obtained from a young woman with Graves' hyperthyroidism. The CDR3 region has the sequence CASSSSGLAGAGSYNEQFF. The sequenced DNA is TGTGCCAGCAGTTCGTCCGGACTAGCGGGAGCAGGCTCCTACAATGAGCAGTTCTTC.